Listed here are 3 T cell receptor beta chains from one sample, sequenced in a study of T cell repertoires in cytomegalovirus infection. TCRdb used MiXCR to reprocess the reads, holding one entry per CDR3 protein. In the table there are fewer than 300,000 distinct CDR3 sequences, about 23% of which are singletons. Sequenced input: PBMCs. The receptors originated from a human donor in good health (CMV status not recorded). Some clones in this sample may be carry-over from other donors' samples.

This clonotype occurred many times. The V and J genes are TRBV11-2 and TRBJ2-2; possibly TRBD1 or TRBD2 for D (5 bases each). Per germline, CDR1 SGHAT and CDR2 FQNNGV. The germline V and J ends were trimmed by 8 bases and 1 base, with 11 bases remaining between them. The CDR3 loop spans 14 amino acids. The CDR3 bases are TGTGCCAGCTCCGGGGACCTGAACACCGGGGAGCTGTTTTTT. Its translation is CASSGDLNTGELFF.

This clonotype came up many times. The rearrangement joins TRBV7-2 to TRBJ1-4; tentative D call: TRBD1 (6 bases). The CDR3 totals 15 residues. With 6 bases removed from V and 8 bases from J, the gap between germline ends came to 19 bases. Germline assignment: CDR1 SGHTA and CDR2 FQGNSA. CDR3 sequence: CASSTTTGSWEKLFF. Written as DNA, the CDR3 is TGTGCCAGCAGTACAACCACAGGGTCGTGGGAAAAACTGTTTTTT.

Ten or more counts support this clonotype. The chain combines TRBV7-2 with TRBJ1-1; TRBD1 matches at 7 bases. CDR1 and CDR2 from the germline V gene are SGHTA and FQGNSA. The CDR3 is made up of 13 amino acids. The V segment lost 4 bases and the J segment 7 bases; nucleotides outside the gene matches: 6. Here the CDR3 DNA reads TGTGCCAGCAGCTCCGGGACAGCCATTGAAGCTTTCTTT. Its translation is CASSSGTAIEAFF.